The source of this TCR beta chain is a study of identical twins. Germline V gives CDR1 SGHKS, CDR2 YYEKEE (reference sequence). Trimming removed 3 bases from V and 2 bases from J, with 9 bases in between. There are 15 residues in the CDR3. The table lists this clonotype with a count of one. Each CDR3 protein is one row after TCRdb ran MiXCR on the 5' RACE reads. Here the sample spans fewer than 550,000 distinct CDR3 sequences, about 13% being singletons. This sample also belongs to another study, concerning yellow fever vaccine responses in identical twins.

The chain links TRBV5-5 to TRBJ2-6; D remains ambiguous. The sample comprised CD4+ T cells sorted from blood. This clonotype was obtained from a woman aged 18-35 years in good health. Here the CDR3 DNA reads TGTGCCAGCAGCTCGGTGGGTCCTGGGGCCAACGTCCTGACTTTC. Translated, it gives CASSSVGPGANVLTF.